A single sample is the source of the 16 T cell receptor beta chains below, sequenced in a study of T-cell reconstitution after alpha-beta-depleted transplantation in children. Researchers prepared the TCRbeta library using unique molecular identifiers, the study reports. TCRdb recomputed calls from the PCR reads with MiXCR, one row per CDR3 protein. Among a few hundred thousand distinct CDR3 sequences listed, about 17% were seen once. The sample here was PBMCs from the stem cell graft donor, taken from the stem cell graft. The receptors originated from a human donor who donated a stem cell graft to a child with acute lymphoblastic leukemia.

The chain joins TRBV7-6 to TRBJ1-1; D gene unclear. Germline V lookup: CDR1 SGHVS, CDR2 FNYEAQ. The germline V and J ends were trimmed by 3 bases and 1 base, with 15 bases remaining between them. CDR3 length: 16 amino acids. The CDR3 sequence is CASSFETEETNTEAFF. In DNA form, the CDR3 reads TGTGCCAGCAGCTTCGAGACGGAAGAGACGAACACTGAAGCTTTCTTT.

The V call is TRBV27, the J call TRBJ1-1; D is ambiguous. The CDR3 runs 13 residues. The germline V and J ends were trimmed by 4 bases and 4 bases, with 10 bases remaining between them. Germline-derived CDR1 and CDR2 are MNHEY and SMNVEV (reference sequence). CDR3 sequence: CASSWRGSTEAFF. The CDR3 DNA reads TGTGCCAGCAGTTGGAGAGGCTCCACTGAAGCTTTCTTT.

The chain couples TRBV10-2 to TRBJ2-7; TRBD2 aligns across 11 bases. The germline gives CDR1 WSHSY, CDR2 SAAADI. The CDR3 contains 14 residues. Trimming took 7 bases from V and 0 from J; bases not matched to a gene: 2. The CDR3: CASMGTSGSYEQYF. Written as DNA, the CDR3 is TGCGCCAGCATGGGGACTAGCGGCTCCTACGAGCAGTACTTC.

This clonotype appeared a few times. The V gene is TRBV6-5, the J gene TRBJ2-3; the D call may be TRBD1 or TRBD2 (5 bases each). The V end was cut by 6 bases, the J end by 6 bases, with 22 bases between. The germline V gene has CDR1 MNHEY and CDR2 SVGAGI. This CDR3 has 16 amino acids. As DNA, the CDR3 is TGTGCCAGCAGCCCTTTACCCGGGACCCGGATGGATACGCAGTATTTT. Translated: CASSPLPGTRMDTQYF.

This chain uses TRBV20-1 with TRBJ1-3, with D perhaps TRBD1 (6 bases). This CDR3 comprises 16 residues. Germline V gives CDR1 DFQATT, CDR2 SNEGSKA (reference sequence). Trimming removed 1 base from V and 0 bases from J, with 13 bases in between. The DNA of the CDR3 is TGCAGTGCTAGAGGGGCCAGGGGCCTCTCTGGAAACACCATATATTTT. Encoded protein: CSARGARGLSGNTIYF.

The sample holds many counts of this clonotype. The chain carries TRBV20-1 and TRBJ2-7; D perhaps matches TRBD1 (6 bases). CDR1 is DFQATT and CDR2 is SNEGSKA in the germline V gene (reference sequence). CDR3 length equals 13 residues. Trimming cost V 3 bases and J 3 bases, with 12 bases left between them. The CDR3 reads CSASVTGYYEQYF. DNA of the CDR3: TGCAGTGCTAGTGTTACAGGGTACTACGAGCAGTACTTC.

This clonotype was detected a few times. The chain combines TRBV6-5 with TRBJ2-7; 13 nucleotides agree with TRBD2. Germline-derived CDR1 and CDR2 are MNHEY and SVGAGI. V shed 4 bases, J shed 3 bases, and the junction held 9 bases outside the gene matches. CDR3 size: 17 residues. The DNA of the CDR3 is TGTGCCAGCAGTTGGTATCCAACTAGCGGGAGGGACTACGAGCAGTACTTC. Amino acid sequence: CASSWYPTSGRDYEQYF.

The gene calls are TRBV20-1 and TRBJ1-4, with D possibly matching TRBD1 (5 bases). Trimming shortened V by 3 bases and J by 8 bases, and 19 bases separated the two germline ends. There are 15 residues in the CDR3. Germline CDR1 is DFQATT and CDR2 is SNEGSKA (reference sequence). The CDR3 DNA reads TGCAGTGCTAGTTTAAGCAAGACCCGGGGGGAAAAACTGTTTTTT. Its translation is CSASLSKTRGEKLFF.

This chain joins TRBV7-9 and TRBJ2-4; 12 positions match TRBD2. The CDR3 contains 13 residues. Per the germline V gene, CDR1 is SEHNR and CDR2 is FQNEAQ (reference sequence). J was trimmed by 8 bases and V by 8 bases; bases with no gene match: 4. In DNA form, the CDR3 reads TGTGCCAGCCGACTAGCGGGAGAGGACATTCAGTACTTC. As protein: CASRLAGEDIQYF.

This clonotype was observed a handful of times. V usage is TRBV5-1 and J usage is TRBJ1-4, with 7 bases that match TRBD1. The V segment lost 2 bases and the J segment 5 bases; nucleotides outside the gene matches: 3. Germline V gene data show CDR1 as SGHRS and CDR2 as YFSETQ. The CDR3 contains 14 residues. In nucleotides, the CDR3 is TGCGCCAGCAGCTTCGGGACAGAGAATGAAAAACTGTTTTTT. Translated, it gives CASSFGTENEKLFF.

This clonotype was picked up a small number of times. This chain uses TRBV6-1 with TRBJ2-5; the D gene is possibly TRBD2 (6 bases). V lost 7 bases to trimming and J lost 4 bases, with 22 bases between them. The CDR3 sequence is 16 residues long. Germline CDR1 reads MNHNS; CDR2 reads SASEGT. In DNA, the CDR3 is TGTGCCAGCATGCGGGCCGGGTTAGCGGTGGGAGAGACCCAGTACTTC. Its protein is CASMRAGLAVGETQYF.

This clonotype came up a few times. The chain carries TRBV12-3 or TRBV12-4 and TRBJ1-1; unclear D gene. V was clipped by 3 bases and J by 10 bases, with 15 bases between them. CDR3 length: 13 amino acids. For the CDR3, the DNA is TGTGCCAGCAGTTTTCTGGGATTAGGTTTAGCTTTCTTT. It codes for CASSFLGLGLAFF.

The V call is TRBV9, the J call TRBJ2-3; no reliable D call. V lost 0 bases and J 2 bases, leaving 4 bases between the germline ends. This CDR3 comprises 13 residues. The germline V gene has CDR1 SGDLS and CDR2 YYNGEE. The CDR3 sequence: CASSVGNTDTQYF. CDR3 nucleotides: TGTGCCAGCAGCGTAGGCAACACAGATACGCAGTATTTT.

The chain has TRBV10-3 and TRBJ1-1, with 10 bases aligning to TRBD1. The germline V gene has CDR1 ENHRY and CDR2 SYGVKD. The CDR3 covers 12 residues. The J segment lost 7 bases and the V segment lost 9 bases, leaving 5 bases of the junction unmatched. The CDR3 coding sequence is TGTGCCATTGGACAGGGGGACGGTGAAGCTTTCTTT. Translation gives CAIGQGDGEAFF.

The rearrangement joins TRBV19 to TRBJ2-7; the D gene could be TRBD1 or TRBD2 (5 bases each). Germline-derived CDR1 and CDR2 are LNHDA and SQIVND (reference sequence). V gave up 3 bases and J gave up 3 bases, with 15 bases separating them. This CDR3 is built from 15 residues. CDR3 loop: CASSMGPNGGYEQYF. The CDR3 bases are TGTGCCAGTAGTATGGGGCCCAACGGAGGCTACGAGCAGTACTTC.

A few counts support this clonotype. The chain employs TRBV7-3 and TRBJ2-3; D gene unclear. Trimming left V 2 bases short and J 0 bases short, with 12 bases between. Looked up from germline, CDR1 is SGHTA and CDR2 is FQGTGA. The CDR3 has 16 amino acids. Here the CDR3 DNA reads TGTGCCAGCAGCTTAGGGCTAGACACTAGCACAGATACGCAGTATTTT. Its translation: CASSLGLDTSTDTQYF.